Following are 24 T cell receptor beta chains from one sample sequenced in a study of blood T cell repertoires in COVID-19. The assay was immunoSEQ multiplex PCR, and TCRdb's table has in-frame clones only and misses some. The sample comprises some 150,000 clones, around four fifths of which are singletons, and around 40% rests with the top ten. Specimen: peripheral blood. The source of these receptors is a human donor in a cohort sampled during active COVID-19.

The chain uses TRBV18 and TRBJ2-3; D may be TRBD1 (5 bases). The CDR3 consists of 14 residues. The germline V and J ends were trimmed by 4 bases and 3 bases, with 11 bases remaining between them. Germline-derived CDR1 and CDR2 are KGHSH and LQKENI. CDR3 DNA: TGTGCCAGCTCACAGCCAGGGCTTACAGATACGCAGTATTTT. Translation: CASSQPGLTDTQYF.

This chain joins TRBV6-6 and TRBJ1-5, with 7 nucleotides matching TRBD1. The V and J ends lost 2 bases and 4 bases, in that order; junction bases with no gene match: 5. Germline loops: CDR1 MNHNY, CDR2 SVGAGI (reference sequence). The CDR3 runs 15 residues. CDR3 protein: CASSYGDSNNQPQHF. The DNA for the CDR3 is TGTGCCAGCAGTTACGGGGACAGTAATAATCAGCCCCAGCATTTT.

V and J are TRBV19 and TRBJ1-1; D gene uncertain. Trimming removed 5 bases from V and 6 bases from J, with 16 bases in between. CDR1 is LNHDA, CDR2 SQIVND, per germline (reference sequence). This CDR3 spans 14 amino acids. The CDR3 nucleotides read TGTGCCAGTAGTCCGGAGTTCTCCCGGGCTGAAGCTTTCTTT. It is translated as CASSPEFSRAEAFF.

This sequence joins TRBV30 and TRBJ1-2, with 8 bases identical to TRBD1. Germline V gene lookup returns CDR1 GTSNPN and CDR2 SVGIG (reference sequence). Germline trimming cut 1 base from V and 7 bases from J; bases unmatched to any gene: 5. The CDR3 contains 13 residues. The CDR3 loop is CAWSEDRVSGYTF. CDR3 bases: TGTGCCTGGAGTGAGGACAGGGTGAGTGGCTACACCTTC.

This chain connects TRBV4-3 to TRBJ1-2; 8 bases fit TRBD1. The CDR3 spans 16 residues. The trim removed 0 bases at V and 0 bases at J, leaving 3 bases unmatched. Germline V lookup: CDR1 LGHNA, CDR2 YSLEER. The CDR3 region has the DNA TGCGCCAGCAGCCAAGATGGCAGGGGGCCTAACTATGGCTACACCTTC. It translates to CASSQDGRGPNYGYTF.

The chain joins TRBV3-1 (or the pseudogene TRBV3-2) to TRBJ1-5; the D gene is possibly TRBD1 (6 bases). Trimming shortened V by 3 bases and J by 2 bases, and 11 bases separated the two germline ends. The germline V gene has CDR1 LGHDT and CDR2 YNNKEL (reference sequence). This CDR3 is 15 amino acids long. The CDR3 sequence is CASSQGAPGNQPQHF. DNA for the CDR3: TGTGCCAGCAGCCAGGGGGCGCCGGGCAATCAGCCCCAGCATTTT.

This clone was counted many times. Other DNA sequences in the same sample also yield this CDR3. This chain joins TRBV18 and TRBJ1-5; D is unresolved. In germline, CDR1 is KGHSH, CDR2 LQKENI. The V gene lost 6 bases and the J gene lost 7 bases, with 13 bases spanning the gap. The CDR3 runs to 13 residues. The CDR3 coding sequence is TGTGCCAGCTCCCCCAGTCTTAACCAGCCCCAGCATTTT. It specifies CASSPSLNQPQHF.

The count of this clone is one. This chain connects TRBV6-5 to TRBJ2-7; 7 nucleotides agree with TRBD1. J gave up 2 bases and V 6 bases, and 7 bases lay outside the gene matches. The CDR3 contains 14 residues. CDR1 is MNHEY, CDR2 SVGAGI, per germline. The CDR3 here is CASRTTTGPYEQYF. The CDR3 DNA is TGTGCCAGCAGAACGACGACAGGGCCCTACGAGCAGTACTTC.

The chain couples TRBV4-2 to TRBJ2-1; a weak D match, TRBD1 (6 bases). The V gene's germline CDR1 is LGHNA and CDR2 YNFKEQ. The CDR3 is 12 residues long. Trimming took off 4 bases at V and 6 bases at J, with 7 bases between the two ends. The CDR3 DNA reads as TGTGCCAGCAGCCGGGGGCGCAATGAGCAGTTCTTC. Translated: CASSRGRNEQFF.

The rearrangement uses TRBV6-5 and TRBJ1-1; 7 positions agree with TRBD1. Germline V gene data show CDR1 as MNHEY and CDR2 as SVGAGI. After removal of 4 bases from V and 0 bases from J, the junction contained 2 bases not matched to a gene. The CDR3 has 14 amino acids. CDR3 sequence (DNA): TGTGCCAGCAGTTCCAGGGGGATGAACACTGAAGCTTTCTTT. Translated: CASSSRGMNTEAFF.

The V gene is TRBV4-1, the J gene TRBJ1-4; D is undetermined. V lost 4 bases to trimming and J lost 10 bases, with 13 bases between them. Germline CDR1 is MGHRA and CDR2 is YSYEKL. CDR3 length: 13 amino acids. CDR3 region: CASSPQVPGKLFF. DNA of the CDR3: TGCGCCAGCAGCCCCCAAGTGCCAGGAAAACTGTTTTTT.

The V call is TRBV4-1, the J call TRBJ1-2, with TRBD1 matching 8 bases. Unmatched junction bases numbered 2, after V lost 1 base and J lost 1 base. Germline V lookup: CDR1 MGHRA, CDR2 YSYEKL. There are 15 residues in the CDR3. The CDR3, as DNA: TGCGCCAGCAGCCAAGGGGACAGGAATAACTATGGCTACACCTTC. Translating gives CASSQGDRNNYGYTF.

The V call is TRBV7-2, the J call TRBJ2-2; TRBD2 agrees at 7 bases. With V trimmed by 1 base and J by 9 bases, 11 bases remained unmatched. CDR3 length: 16 amino acids. CDR1 is SGHTA and CDR2 is FQGNSA in the germline V gene. CDR3 loop: CASSLGSSGGSRELFF. The CDR3 DNA reads as TGTGCCAGCAGCTTAGGGTCTAGCGGTGGGTCCCGGGAGCTGTTTTTT.

This rearrangement joins TRBV5-1 to TRBJ2-7; D gene ambiguous. The CDR3 is made up of 15 amino acids. Germline CDR1 is SGHRS and CDR2 is YFSETQ. Trimming took 0 bases from V and 3 from J, leaving 13 bases between them. The CDR3 protein is CASSLALQIGYEQYF. In nucleotides, the CDR3 is TGCGCCAGCAGCTTGGCCTTACAGATAGGCTACGAGCAGTACTTC.

The genes are TRBV4-3 and TRBJ1-1; D remains unclear. There are 13 residues in the CDR3. V lost 1 base, J lost 3 bases, and 6 bases lay in between. The V gene's germline CDR1 is LGHNA and CDR2 YSLEER. The CDR3 reads CASSQARDTEAFF. The CDR3 DNA follows: TGCGCCAGCAGCCAAGCCCGGGACACTGAAGCTTTCTTT.

The chain couples TRBV6-2 or TRBV6-3 to TRBJ2-2, with 9 positions matching TRBD1. CDR3 size: 20 residues. CDR1 and CDR2 (germline): MNHEY, SVGEGT. The V and J ends lost 4 bases and 0 bases, in that order; junction bases with no gene match: 15. The CDR3 spells CASSSPGTGRLFTNTGELFF. The CDR3 DNA is TGTGCCAGCAGTTCCCCCGGGACAGGGCGCCTTTTCACGAACACCGGGGAGCTGTTTTTT.

This clone showed up just a few times. The rearrangement uses TRBV9 and TRBJ2-5; no clear D gene. CDR3 size: 13 residues. The germline CDR1 and CDR2 sequences are SGDLS and YYNGEE. The V and J ends lost 1 base and 5 bases respectively, with 9 bases between them. This CDR3 is CASSVFPVETQYF. The DNA of the CDR3 is TGTGCCAGCAGCGTATTTCCCGTGGAGACCCAGTACTTC. The complete variable domain, with remaining parts taken from reference TRBV9 and TRBJ2-5, reads DSGVTQTPKHLITATGQRVTLRCSPRSGDLSVYWYQQSLDQGLQFLIQYYNGEERAKGNILERFSAQQFPDLHSELNLSSLELGDSALYFCASSVFPVETQYFGPGTRLLVL.

The rearrangement uses TRBV14 and TRBJ2-2; weak D call: TRBD1 (5 bases). Germline assignment: CDR1 SGHDN and CDR2 FVKESK. This CDR3 spans 16 amino acids. V lost 3 bases and J lost 1, with 12 bases in between. The CDR3 sequence is CASSQRQTKNTGELFF. DNA of the CDR3: TGTGCCAGCAGCCAGAGACAGACGAAGAACACCGGGGAGCTGTTTTTT.

This sequence joins TRBV4-1 and TRBJ1-4; D remains unclear. Germline lookup yields CDR1 MGHRA and CDR2 YSYEKL. Trimming removed 0 bases at V and 11 bases at J, with 10 bases between. This CDR3 comprises 13 residues. CDR3 residues: CASSQEVRNKLFF. The CDR3 DNA is TGCGCCAGCAGCCAAGAAGTGCGCAATAAACTGTTTTTT.

This sequence joins TRBV19 and TRBJ1-6; 9 bases agree with TRBD1. Trimming at V came to 8 bases and at J to 2 bases, leaving 7 bases not matched to a gene. The CDR3 consists of 16 residues. Germline assignment: CDR1 LNHDA and CDR2 SQIVND (reference sequence). The CDR3 is CASSPGTGPYNSPLHF. The DNA of the CDR3 is TGTGCCAGTTCTCCCGGGACAGGGCCCTATAATTCACCCCTCCACTTT.

The rearrangement links TRBV12-5 to TRBJ2-1, with D tentatively TRBD2 (5 bases). Trimming left V 5 bases short and J 10 bases short, with 12 bases between. In germline, CDR1 is LGHNT, CDR2 FRNRAP. The CDR3 runs to 12 residues. CDR3 loop: CASGPGEWEQFF. In DNA form, the CDR3 reads TGTGCTAGTGGTCCCGGGGAATGGGAGCAGTTCTTC.

The chain links TRBV11-3 to TRBJ2-2; D remains ambiguous. CDR1 and CDR2 (germline): SGHNT, YENEEA. The length of the CDR3 is 19 residues. V was clipped by 3 bases and J by 2 bases, with 22 bases between them. The CDR3 bases are TGTGCCAGCAGCTTCCCCCCACTATTGACGGTGCTAAACACCGGGGAGCTGTTTTTT. Its protein is CASSFPPLLTVLNTGELFF.

This clone has just one count. The V and J genes are TRBV6-2 or TRBV6-3 and TRBJ1-4, with D maybe TRBD1 (6 bases). V was pared by 4 bases and J by 4 bases, with 19 bases between. Germline V lookup: CDR1 MNHEY, CDR2 SVGEGT. The CDR3 covers 17 residues. Here the CDR3 DNA reads TGTGCCAGCAGTTTTGACCGAAAACAGGGCTATAATGAAAAACTGTTTTTT. It codes for CASSFDRKQGYNEKLFF.

The V and J genes are TRBV3-1 (or the pseudogene TRBV3-2) and TRBJ1-6; 8 bases map to TRBD1. Germline CDR1 and CDR2: LGHDT and YNNKEL (reference sequence). With 6 bases clipped from V and 10 bases from J, the junction kept 5 bases outside the gene matches. The CDR3 runs 13 residues. The CDR3 nucleotides are TGTGCCAGCAGAGGACAGGGATACTCACCCCTCCACTTT. Its protein product is CASRGQGYSPLHF.